This TCR beta chain was recorded in a study of identifying expanded T cells in peripheral blood. This CDR3 comprises 14 residues. V was trimmed by 4 bases and J by 5 bases, leaving 15 bases between them. The germline gives CDR1 SGHNT, CDR2 YYREEE (reference sequence). The assay was immunoSEQ multiplex PCR, and TCRdb's table has in-frame clones only and misses some. Of roughly 86,000 clones listed, around 83% are singletons. No infections or other immune events were documented during collection. Concerning this clone: What it binds is unknown.

Overall study results and limits: Technical replicates showed around 1.3 changed clones; roughly two weeks 15 to 20; four weeks 19. Variance in clone template counts between roughly two-week samples significantly increased with total template count across all healthy donors.

This chain connects TRBV5-4 to TRBJ2-5, with D perhaps TRBD2 (6 bases). What was sequenced was blood. This sequence originates from a person between 18 and 69 years old in good health. The CDR3 region is CASSPGPGRETQYF. The CDR3 DNA reads as TGTGCCAGCAGCCCGGGACCGGGGAGGGAGACCCAGTACTTC. The full variable domain, in which reference TRBV5-4 and TRBJ2-5 provide the parts outside the CDR3, is ETGVTQSPTHLIKTRGQQVTLRCSSQSGHNTVSWYQQALGQGPQFIFQYYREEENGRGNFPPRFSGLQFPNYSSELNVNALELDDSALYLCASSPGPGRETQYFGPGTRLLVL.